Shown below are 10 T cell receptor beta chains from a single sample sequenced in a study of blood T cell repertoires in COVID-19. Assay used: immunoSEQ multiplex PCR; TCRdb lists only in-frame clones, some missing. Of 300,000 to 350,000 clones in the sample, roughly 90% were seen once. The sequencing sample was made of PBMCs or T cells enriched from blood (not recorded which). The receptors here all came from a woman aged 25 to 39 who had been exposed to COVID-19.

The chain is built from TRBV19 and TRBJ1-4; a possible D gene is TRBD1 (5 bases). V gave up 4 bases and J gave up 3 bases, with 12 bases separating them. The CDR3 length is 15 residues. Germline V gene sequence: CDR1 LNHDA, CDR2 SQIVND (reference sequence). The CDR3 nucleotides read TGTGCCAGTAGTACAATGGTAGGGGCTAATGAAAAACTGTTTTTT. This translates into CASSTMVGANEKLFF.

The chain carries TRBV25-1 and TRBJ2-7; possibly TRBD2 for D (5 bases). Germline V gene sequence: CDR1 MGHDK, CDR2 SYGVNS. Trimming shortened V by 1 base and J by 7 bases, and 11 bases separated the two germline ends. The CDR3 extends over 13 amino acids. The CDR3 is CASSESDSGEQYF. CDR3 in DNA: TGTGCCAGCAGTGAATCTGACTCGGGGGAGCAGTACTTC.

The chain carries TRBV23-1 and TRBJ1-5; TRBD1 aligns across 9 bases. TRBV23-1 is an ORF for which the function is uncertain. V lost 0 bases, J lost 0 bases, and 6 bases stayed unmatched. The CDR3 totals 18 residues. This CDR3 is CASSQSRDRESSNQPQHF. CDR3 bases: TGCGCCAGCAGTCAATCGAGGGACAGGGAGTCTAGCAATCAGCCCCAGCATTTT.

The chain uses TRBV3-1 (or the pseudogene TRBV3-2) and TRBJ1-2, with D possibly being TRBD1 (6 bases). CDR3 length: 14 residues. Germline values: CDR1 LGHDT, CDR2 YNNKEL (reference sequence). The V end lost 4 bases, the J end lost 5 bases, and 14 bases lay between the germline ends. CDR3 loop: CASSPYPQGYGYTF. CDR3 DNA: TGTGCCAGCAGCCCCTATCCACAGGGATATGGCTACACCTTC.

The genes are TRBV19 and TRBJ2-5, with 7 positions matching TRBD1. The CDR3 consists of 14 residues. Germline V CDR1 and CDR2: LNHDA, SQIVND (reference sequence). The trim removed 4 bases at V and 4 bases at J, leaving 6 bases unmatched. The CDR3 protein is CASSKGQPPETQYF. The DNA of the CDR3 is TGTGCCAGTAGTAAGGGACAGCCACCAGAGACCCAGTACTTC.

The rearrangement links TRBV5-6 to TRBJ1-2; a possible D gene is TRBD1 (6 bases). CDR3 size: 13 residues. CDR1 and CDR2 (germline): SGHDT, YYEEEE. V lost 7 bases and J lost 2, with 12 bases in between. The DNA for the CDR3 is TGTGCCAGCGGGAGTAGGGGGAACTATGGCTACACCTTC. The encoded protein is CASGSRGNYGYTF.

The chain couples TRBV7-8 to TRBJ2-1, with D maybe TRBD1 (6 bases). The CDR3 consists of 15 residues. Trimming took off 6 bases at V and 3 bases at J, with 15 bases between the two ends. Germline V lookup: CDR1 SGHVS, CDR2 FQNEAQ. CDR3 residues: CASSVGGVNYNEQFF. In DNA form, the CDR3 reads TGTGCCAGCAGTGTAGGGGGAGTGAACTACAATGAGCAGTTCTTC.

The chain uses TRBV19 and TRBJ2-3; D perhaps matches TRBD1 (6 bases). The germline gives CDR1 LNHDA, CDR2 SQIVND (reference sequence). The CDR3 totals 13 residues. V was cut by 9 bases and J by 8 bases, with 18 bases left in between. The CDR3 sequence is CASTDRFGGTQYF. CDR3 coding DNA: TGTGCCAGCACTGACAGGTTCGGAGGTACGCAGTATTTT.

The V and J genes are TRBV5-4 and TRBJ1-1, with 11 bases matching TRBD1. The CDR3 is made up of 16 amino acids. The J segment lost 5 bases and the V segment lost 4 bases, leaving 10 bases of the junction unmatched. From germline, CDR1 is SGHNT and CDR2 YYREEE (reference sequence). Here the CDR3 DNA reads TGTGCCAGCAGCCCGGGACAGGGGGGGCCCACGACTGAAGCTTTCTTT. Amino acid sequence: CASSPGQGGPTTEAFF. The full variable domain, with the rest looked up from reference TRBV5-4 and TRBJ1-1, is ETGVTQSPTHLIKTRGQQVTLRCSSQSGHNTVSWYQQALGQGPQFIFQYYREEENGRGNFPPRFSGLQFPNYSSELNVNALELDDSALYLCASSPGQGGPTTEAFFGQGTRLTVV.

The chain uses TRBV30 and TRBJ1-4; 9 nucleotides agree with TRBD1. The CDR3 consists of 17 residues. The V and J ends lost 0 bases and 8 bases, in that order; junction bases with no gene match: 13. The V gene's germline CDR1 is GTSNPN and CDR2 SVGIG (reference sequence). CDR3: CAWSVQIWDRAREKLFF. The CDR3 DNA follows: TGTGCCTGGAGTGTACAAATTTGGGACAGGGCACGGGAAAAACTGTTTTTT.